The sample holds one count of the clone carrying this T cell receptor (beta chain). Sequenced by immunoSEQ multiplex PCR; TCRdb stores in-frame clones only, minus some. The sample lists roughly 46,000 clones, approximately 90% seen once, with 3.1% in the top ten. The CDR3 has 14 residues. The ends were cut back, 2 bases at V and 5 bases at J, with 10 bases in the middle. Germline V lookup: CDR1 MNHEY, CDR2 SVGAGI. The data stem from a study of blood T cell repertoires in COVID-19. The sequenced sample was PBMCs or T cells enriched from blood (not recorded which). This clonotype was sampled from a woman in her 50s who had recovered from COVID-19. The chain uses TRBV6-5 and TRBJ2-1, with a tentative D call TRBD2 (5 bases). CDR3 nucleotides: TGTGCCAGCAGTTACCGCGGACTCCACAATGAGCAGTTCTTC. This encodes CASSYRGLHNEQFF.